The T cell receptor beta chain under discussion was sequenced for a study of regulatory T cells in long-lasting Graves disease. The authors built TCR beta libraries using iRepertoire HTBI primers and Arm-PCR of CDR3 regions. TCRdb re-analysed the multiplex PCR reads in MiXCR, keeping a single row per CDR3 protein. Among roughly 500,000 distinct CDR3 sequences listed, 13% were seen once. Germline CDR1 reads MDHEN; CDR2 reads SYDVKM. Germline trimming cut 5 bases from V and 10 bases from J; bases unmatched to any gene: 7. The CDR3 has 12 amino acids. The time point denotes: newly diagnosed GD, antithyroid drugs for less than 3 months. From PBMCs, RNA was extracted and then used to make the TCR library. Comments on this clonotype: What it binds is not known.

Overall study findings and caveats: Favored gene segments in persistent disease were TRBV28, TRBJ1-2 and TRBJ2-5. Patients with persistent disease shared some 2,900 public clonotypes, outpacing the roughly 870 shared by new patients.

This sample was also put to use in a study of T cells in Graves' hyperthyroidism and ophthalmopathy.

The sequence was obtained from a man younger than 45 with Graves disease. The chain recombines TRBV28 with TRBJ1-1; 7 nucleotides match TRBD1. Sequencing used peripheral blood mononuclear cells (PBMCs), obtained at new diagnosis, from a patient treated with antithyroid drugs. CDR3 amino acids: CASSLRQGLAFF. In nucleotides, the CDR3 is TGTGCCAGCAGTCTAAGACAGGGACTAGCTTTCTTT.